The present TCR beta chain was sequenced within a study of shared clonotypes between healthy human individuals. Study-level results: Clonotype sharing among donors was thought likely to change with sequencing depth.

The V and J ends lost 7 bases and 4 bases respectively, with 19 bases between them. The CDR3 length is 15 residues. Germline V gene lookup returns CDR1 MNHEY and CDR2 SMNVEV (reference sequence). Samples underwent the assay at deep level. Data came from immunoSEQ multiplex PCR; TCRdb stores just in-frame clones and leaves some out. The data contain around 1.4 million clones, approximately 98.5% of them seen just once; the ten biggest clones take up about 0.4%. Notes on this clone: Its antigen is unidentified.

The healthy adult donors were HIV-negative and reported no recent acute infections or vaccinations. Those who donated, Caucasian adults without exception, all lived in Nashville, Tennessee. The sample consisted of naive CD4+ T cells sorted from blood. Subset here: CD45RA+ positively selected. The rearrangement uses TRBV27 and TRBJ1-2, with a tentative D call TRBD1 (6 bases). This TCR derives from a man in his thirties or forties in good health. The CDR3 region is CASTLRQGRGYGYTF. DNA of the CDR3: TGTGCCAGCACACTTCGTCAGGGGCGCGGCTATGGCTACACCTTC.